A selection of T cell receptor beta chains follows, all from one sample in a study of a mutant IDH1 vaccine in newly diagnosed glioma. TCRdb keeps only in-frame clones here, not all; method: immunoSEQ multiplex PCR. This sample has tens of thousands of clones, with over 75% found just once. Sample: PBMCs, taken from a glioma patient treated with radiotherapy, temozolomide or both. The receptors here all came from a middle-aged man with glioma. CDR3s leave out the opening cysteine and the closing phenylalanine or tryptophan.

>TRBV10-3|TRBJ2-5|17
AISELVETSGRYQETQY
>TRBV30|TRBJ2-3|13
AWSTETGRTDTQY
>TRBV5-5|TRBJ2-5|12
ASRRGWTGETQY
>TRBV28|TRBJ1-5|14
ASSLWRGGSNQPQH
>TRBV6-5|TRBJ1-4|13
ASSYSGRASEKLF
>TRBV4-3|TRBJ1-4|12
ASSLQGRNEKLF
>TRBV2|TRBJ2-6|14
ASSETGPSGANVLT
>TRBV2|TRBJ2-1|10
ASSPHRVEQF
>TRBV18|TRBJ2-6|15
ASSPGQGAYGANVLT
>TRBV5-1|TRBJ1-1|12
ASRPWGENTEAF
>TRBV5-1|TRBJ1-2|13
ASSSRTGSNDGYT
>TRBV5-1|TRBJ1-2|9
ASSGREGYT
>TRBV6-5|TRBJ1-5|12
ASSYGSANQPQH
>TRBV6-6|TRBJ1-4|12
ASSPRGRPDKLF
>TRBV7-9|TRBJ2-7|13
ASSSRLAGIYEQY
>TRBV5-1|TRBJ2-7|15
ASSLAGLAGGSYEQY
>TRBV25-1|TRBJ2-7|12
ASSARGSSYEQY
>TRBV30|TRBJ2-1|13
AWSRGSGGPDEQF
>TRBV5-1|TRBJ2-1|13
ASTPGLAVYNEQF
>TRBV11-2|TRBJ2-2|13
ASSMDRGNTGELF
>TRBV5-6|TRBJ1-3|9
ASSLDHTIY
>TRBV6-1|TRBJ1-1|13
ASRLLQGAIAEAF
>TRBV27|TRBJ2-2|12
ASSLSIWTGELF
>TRBV25-1|TRBJ2-6|16
ASSAPGGRVSGANVLT
>TRBV19|TRBJ1-1|13
ASRKMGGTWTEAF
>TRBV29-1|TRBJ2-3|12
SIGRRGSTDTQY
>TRBV4-1|TRBJ2-6|15
ASSQWVTGSGANVLT
>TRBV4-3|TRBJ1-4|15
ASSQEVSRDTNEKLF
>TRBV19|TRBJ1-2|15
ASTRYRIPGQGHGYT
>TRBV5-4|TRBJ2-5|14
ASSSGGPQRQETQY
>TRBV18|TRBJ2-3|13
ASSPGQRSTDTQY
>TRBV7-9|TRBJ1-2|13
ASSHSDRDRGAYT
>TRBV7-2|TRBJ2-2|11
ASTPGSPGELF
>TRBV6-1|TRBJ2-6|13
ASSEDSSGANVLT
>TRBV4-1|TRBJ2-2|15
ASSRTLAGGPTGELF
>TRBV15|TRBJ2-2|17
ATSRGTSGGNANTGELF